This TCR beta chain was sequenced in a study of shared clonotypes between healthy human individuals. Study outcomes and limitations: Investigators collected only blood, and repertoires in tissues likely differ. Depth of sequencing was expected to influence donor clonotype sharing.

Naivety among CD8 cells was defined by CD45RO negativity and positive CCR7 selection, thereby excluding terminally differentiated effector memory CD45RA+ cells. Points on this clone: Antigen specificity is unknown.

At deep level, the assay was performed. Original methodology: Filtering of immunoSEQ junctional sequences could not match full-length read filtering. Libraries were prepared by immunoSEQ multiplex PCR; TCRdb keeps only in-frame clonotypes and omits some of them. V and J calls and clone size come straight from that table; D and trimming were deduced from the DNA. Among 2 million or so clones listed, 85% to 95% were seen once. The source of this sequence is a man aged 18 to 35 in good health. The material sequenced was naive CD8+ T cells sorted from blood.

The CDR3 spells CASNISGRAADTQYF. Written as DNA, the CDR3 is TGTGCCAGCAATATTAGCGGGAGGGCGGCAGATACGCAGTATTTT. V is TRBV6-5 and J is TRBJ2-3; 11 nucleotides agree with TRBD2. This CDR3 is built from 15 residues. Per the germline V gene, CDR1 is MNHEY and CDR2 is SVGAGI. V lost 7 bases, J lost 4 bases, and 7 bases stayed unmatched.